This T cell receptor beta chain was identified during a study of shared clonotypes between healthy human individuals. Sequenced by immunoSEQ multiplex PCR; TCRdb stores in-frame clones only, minus some. Of some 980,000 clones listed, around three quarters were seen once; the top ten hold about 1.5%. CDR3 size: 13 residues. Germline V lookup: CDR1 SNHLY, CDR2 FYNNEI. Trimming took off 5 bases at V and 1 base at J, with 7 bases between the two ends. A remark on this clone: Its antigen remains unknown. Distinct nucleotide sequences in the sample also encode this CDR3.

Findings and limits, study-wide: Unshared clonotypes carried lower generation probabilities than those common to all four donors.

The origin of this receptor is a man younger than 30 in good health. The sequencing input was memory CD4+ T cells sorted from blood. Sample subset: CD45RA-negative fraction. The rearrangement joins TRBV2 to TRBJ2-3, with D possibly TRBD1 on 6 matching bases. The DNA for the CDR3 is TGTGCCAGCAGTAGACAGGGCACAGATACGCAGTATTTT. Translating gives CASSRQGTDTQYF.